This T cell receptor (beta chain) was sequenced for a study of T cells after yellow fever vaccination. The study, taken as a whole, reports: Clones that expanded after primary vaccination mostly reappeared after the booster (roughly 95% CD4, 88% CD8).

TCRdb called the 5' RACE reads again in MiXCR, with one record for every CDR3 protein. The table records around 350,000 distinct CDR3 sequences, roughly 10% of them present only once. This clonotype was counted a few times. No antigen is known for it. The sequence was collected from a man aged 18 to 29 who received the YFV17D yellow fever vaccine. Material: PBMCs, obtained on the day of the first yellow fever vaccination.

The CDR3 DNA is TGTGCCAGTAGTACGACAGCTGGAAACACCATATATTTT. Its protein product is CASSTTAGNTIYF. The rearrangement uses TRBV19 and TRBJ1-3, with D perhaps TRBD1 (5 bases). The V end lost 4 bases, the J end lost 2 bases, and 6 bases lay between the germline ends. CDR1 LNHDA and CDR2 SQIVND come from the germline V gene (reference sequence). The CDR3 is made up of 13 amino acids.